The clone carrying this T cell receptor beta chain was counted ten times or more. Its antigen remains unknown. Trimming took off 6 bases at V and 3 bases at J, with 12 bases between the two ends. Germline CDR1 and CDR2: SGHRS and YFSETQ. The CDR3 is made up of 13 amino acids. The record originates from a study of early T cells in non-severe SARS-CoV-2 infection. General study points: Matching results from VDJdb favored anti-spike CD8 responses, leaving private and CD4 specificities undetected.

Unique molecular identifiers (one per individual cDNA molecule) were attached. TCRdb analysed the 5' RACE reads with MiXCR anew, one entry per CDR3 protein. Here the sample spans fewer than 35,000 distinct CDR3 sequences, approximately 5.2% being singletons. This clonotype originated in an adult who was a healthcare worker with PCR-confirmed SARS-CoV-2 infection or an uninfected control (not recorded which). The sample was whole blood. The V call is TRBV5-1, the J call TRBJ2-5, with a tentative D call TRBD1 (5 bases). The DNA for the CDR3 is TGCGCCAGCAAAAGAGGACAAGAAGAGACCCAGTACTTC. This codes for CASKRGQEETQYF.